The rows below give T cell receptor beta chains drawn from one sample of a study of vaccination and CD4 T cells after COVID-19. TCRdb called the PCR reads again in MiXCR, with one record for every CDR3 protein. The sample contains some 28,000 distinct CDR3 sequences, 45% to 65% of which appear only once. The sequences come from CD4+ T cells from blood, collected about 7 months after SARS-CoV-2 vaccination. The receptors shown here come from a human donor who had recovered from COVID-19. Each CDR3 is given with its conserved first and last residue. Fields, in order: D gene, clone size, V gene, J gene, CDR3 protein, CDR3 DNA. A D gene is named only where the DNA matches it firmly. Only some rows state a clone size, as once, few, many or a class for expanded clones.

TRBD1,once,TRBV6-1,TRBJ2-5,CASNDGTDQETQYF,TGTGCCAGCAATGATGGGACAGACCAAGAGACCCAGTACTTC
NA,NA,TRBV6-1,TRBJ1-3,CASSEAGGTQDTIYF,TGTGCCAGCAGTGAAGCAGGAGGGACACAGGACACCATATATTTT
NA,NA,TRBV7-2,TRBJ1-2,CASSLVAGIDGYTF,TGTGCCAGCAGCTTAGTAGCAGGGATAGATGGCTACACCTTC
NA,NA,TRBV27,TRBJ1-1,CASVTGSGTEAFF,TGTGCCAGCGTTACAGGCAGCGGCACTGAAGCTTTCTTT
NA,few,TRBV15,TRBJ2-7,CATSREGFPDEQYF,TGTGCCACCAGCAGAGAGGGTTTCCCGGACGAGCAGTACTTC
TRBD1,NA,TRBV24-1,TRBJ2-1,CATSDSTGGSYNEQFF,TGTGCCACCAGTGATTCGACAGGGGGCTCCTACAATGAGCAGTTCTTC
NA,NA,TRBV7-8,TRBJ2-7,CASSLAGEQYF,TGTGCCAGCAGCTTAGCGGGGGAGCAGTACTTC
NA,medium-sized,TRBV15,TRBJ2-6,CATSGADSYGAGANVLTF,TGTGCCACCAGCGGCGCGGACAGTTATGGAGCTGGGGCCAACGTCCTGACTTTC
NA,NA,TRBV20-1,TRBJ1-1,CSAPHFLEGRDTEAFF,TGCAGTGCCCCCCATTTTTTGGAGGGACGAGACACTGAAGCTTTCTTT
NA,NA,TRBV28,TRBJ1-5,CASSFPRSRQHHSNQPQHF,TGTGCCAGCAGTTTCCCCCGCTCCCGACAGCACCATAGCAATCAGCCCCAGCATTTT
NA,NA,TRBV10-3,TRBJ2-3,CATRTGLGTDTQYF,TGTGCCACTAGAACGGGGCTAGGCACAGATACGCAGTATTTT
TRBD2,NA,TRBV4-1,TRBJ2-5,CASSQVNLAGGETQYF,TGCGCCAGCAGCCAAGTGAACCTAGCGGGAGGCGAGACCCAGTACTTC
TRBD2,NA,TRBV27,TRBJ2-7,CASTKQGLADEQYF,TGTGCCAGCACCAAACAGGGACTAGCGGACGAGCAGTACTTC
TRBD1,NA,TRBV20-1,TRBJ1-2,CSAKPGGLYPAF,TGCAGTGCGAAGCCAGGGGGCCTTTATCCCGCCTTC
NA,NA,TRBV15,TRBJ2-6,CATSREGHSGANVLTF,TGTGCCACCAGCAGAGAGGGACACTCTGGGGCCAACGTCCTGACTTTC
NA,NA,TRBV28,TRBJ1-2,CASRTGLNYGYTF,TGTGCCAGCCGGACGGGACTTAACTATGGCTACACCTTC
NA,NA,TRBV7-9,TRBJ2-3,CASSFPARDTQYF,TGTGCCAGCAGCTTTCCCGCGAGGGATACGCAGTATTTT
NA,NA,TRBV7-9,TRBJ2-5,CASSPRESETQYF,TGTGCCAGCAGCCCCCGGGAGAGCGAGACCCAGTACTTC
NA,NA,TRBV7-6,TRBJ2-5,CASSLENRQETQYF,TGTGCCAGCAGCTTAGAGAACAGGCAAGAGACCCAGTACTTC
NA,few,TRBV15,TRBJ2-1,CATSDTLLESYNEQFF,TGTGCCACCAGCGACACCCTCCTAGAATCCTACAATGAGCAGTTCTTC
NA,few,TRBV28,TRBJ2-5,CASSLGRNQETQYF,TGTGCCAGCAGTTTAGGGCGGAACCAAGAGACCCAGTACTTC
NA,few,TRBV15,TRBJ2-3,CATSSSSTDTQYF,TGTGCCACCAGTTCTAGTAGCACAGATACGCAGTATTTT
NA,few,TRBV6-5,TRBJ2-1,CASSYSLGSGYNEQFF,TGTGCCAGCAGTTACTCGTTGGGGTCTGGGTACAATGAGCAGTTCTTC
NA,NA,TRBV7-9,TRBJ2-7,CASSSSGEQYF,TGTGCCAGCAGCTCGAGCGGGGAGCAGTACTTC
TRBD1,NA,TRBV27,TRBJ2-5,CASSLSRDRGLETQYF,TGTGCCAGCAGTTTATCGAGGGACAGGGGGCTCGAGACCCAGTACTTC
NA,few,TRBV5-4,TRBJ1-2,CASTLGGTINYGYTF,TGTGCCAGCACCCTAGGAGGGACGATCAACTATGGCTACACCTTC
NA,NA,TRBV20-1,TRBJ1-3,CSASPFKGNTIYF,TGCAGTGCTAGTCCCTTCAAGGGAAACACCATATATTTT
TRBD2,NA,TRBV20-1,TRBJ2-7,CSARKTSGPYEQYF,TGCAGTGCTAGAAAGACTAGCGGACCCTACGAGCAGTACTTC
NA,NA,TRBV24-1,TRBJ2-3,CATSVGRTWGSTDMQYF,TGTGCCACCAGTGTTGGTAGGACATGGGGCAGCACAGATATGCAGTATTTT
TRBD1,once,TRBV5-4,TRBJ2-5,CASSRRGQGETQYF,TGTGCCAGCAGCCGCCGGGGACAGGGGGAGACCCAGTACTTC
NA,once,TRBV6-2/TRBV6-3,TRBJ2-4,CASTPGGYIQYF,TGTGCCAGCACGCCAGGCGGGTACATTCAGTACTTC